This T cell receptor (beta chain) was recorded in a study of T cell repertoires in aging, cancer and after chemotherapy. Study summary: Donor ages fell into six groups from 30 or younger up to 70 or older. Study outcomes and limitations: Median generation probability rose over the chemotherapy interval in each cancer cohort, suggesting rebound thymic output. Loss of evenness, beyond lost richness, contributed to age-related TCR diversity decline in cancer patients.

The table lists this clonotype with a few counts. Its antigen is still unknown. The CDR3 length is 14 residues. J gave up 3 bases and V 4 bases, and 1 base lay outside the gene matches. Germline V gives CDR1 DFQATT, CDR2 SNEGSKA (reference sequence). A mixed TRB-A/B primer pool amplified rearranged TRB by multiplex touch-down PCR. TCRdb used MiXCR to reprocess the multiplex PCR reads, holding one entry per CDR3 protein. The table records about 9,700 distinct CDR3 sequences, more than 25% of them present only once. Amplification of TCR beta used genomic DNA extracted from peripheral blood. The rearrangement uses TRBV20-1 and TRBJ2-3; 13 nucleotides line up with TRBD2. Material for sequencing was blood. The sequence was collected from a human donor in good health. CDR3 amino acids: CSATTSGRTDTQYF. As DNA, the CDR3 is TGCAGTGCTACGACTAGCGGGAGGACAGATACGCAGTATTTT.